These 15 T cell receptor beta chains originate from one sample sequenced in a study of identical twins. In TCRdb, the 5' RACE reads were re-called with MiXCR into one record per CDR3 protein. Here the sample spans about 220,000 distinct CDR3 sequences, 7.5% being singletons. These sequences were also reported in another study, on yellow fever vaccine responses in identical twins.

Material: CD8+ T cells sorted from blood. The receptors shown here come from a woman aged 18-29 years in good health.

The J gene is TRBJ1-2, the V gene TRBV6-1; D possibly corresponds to TRBD1 (5 bases). Germline lookup yields CDR1 MNHNS and CDR2 SASEGT. The CDR3 contains 13 residues. The ends were cut back, 7 bases at V and 5 bases at J, with 14 bases in the middle. For the CDR3, the DNA is TGTGCCAGCACCACGGGACGGATTTATGGCTACACCTTC. It yields the protein CASTTGRIYGYTF.

The V gene is TRBV19, the J gene TRBJ1-2; 9 bases agree with TRBD1. The V segment lost 5 bases and the J segment 7 bases; nucleotides outside the gene matches: 5. The germline CDR1 and CDR2 sequences are LNHDA and SQIVND (reference sequence). There are 13 residues in the CDR3. The CDR3 DNA reads TGTGCCAGTAGTCCCTGGACAGGGGTTGGCTACACCTTC. Translation: CASSPWTGVGYTF.

In its sample, this clonotype was seen many times. V is TRBV12-3 or TRBV12-4 and J is TRBJ2-7; D gene ambiguous. V lost 3 bases to trimming and J lost 3 bases, with 6 bases between them. CDR3 length equals 12 residues. CDR3 region: CASSLDLYEQYF. CDR3 in DNA: TGTGCCAGCAGTTTGGACCTCTACGAGCAGTACTTC.

This clonotype came up many times. Written as DNA, the CDR3 is TGTGCCAGCAGTTTACCAGTTGGGACACCAGATACGCAGTATTTT. It specifies CASSLPVGTPDTQYF. The gene calls are TRBV12-3 or TRBV12-4 and TRBJ2-3; TRBD1 might be the D (6 bases). CDR3 length: 15 amino acids. V gave up 2 bases and J gave up 4 bases, with 13 bases separating them.

The chain carries TRBV20-1 and TRBJ2-2; D is unclear. The CDR3 loop spans 11 amino acids. Germline CDR1 reads DFQATT; CDR2 reads SNEGSKA (reference sequence). V was trimmed by 6 bases and J by 2 bases, leaving 4 bases between them. Here the CDR3 reads CSATNTGELFF. CDR3 bases: TGCAGTGCCACTAACACCGGGGAGCTGTTTTTT.

This clonotype has ten or more counts. The rearrangement joins TRBV9 to TRBJ2-4; perhaps D is TRBD1 or TRBD2 (5 bases each). The CDR3 sequence is 16 residues long. Trimming shortened V by 4 bases and J by 1 base, and 15 bases separated the two germline ends. Germline values: CDR1 SGDLS, CDR2 YYNGEE. As DNA, the CDR3 is TGTGCCAGCAGCCCAAACGGGTGGGGGGCCAAAAACATTCAGTACTTC. It is translated as CASSPNGWGAKNIQYF.

The rearrangement uses TRBV4-1 and TRBJ2-3, with D hard to call. V was cut by 0 bases and J by 8 bases, with 18 bases left in between. The germline V gene has CDR1 MGHRA and CDR2 YSYEKL. The length of the CDR3 is 16 residues. CDR3 protein: CASSQDILDKHGTQYF. Here the CDR3 DNA reads TGCGCCAGCAGCCAAGATATCCTAGACAAGCATGGTACGCAGTATTTT.

This clonotype was detected only a few times. The chain's CDR3 is CASSLTSPGLAGGPISGELFF. As DNA, the CDR3 is TGTGCCAGCAGCTTAACAAGTCCGGGACTAGCGGGGGGACCAATCTCCGGGGAGCTGTTTTTT. The chain is built from TRBV7-3 and TRBJ2-2; TRBD2 matches 15 bases. Trimming removed 0 bases from V and 6 bases from J; junction bases left unmatched: 14. The CDR3 is 21 amino acids. Germline lookup yields CDR1 SGHTA and CDR2 FQGTGA.

This clonotype was counted a few times. The chain has TRBV20-1 and TRBJ1-2, with D hard to call. The V end was cut by 6 bases, the J end by 8 bases, with 10 bases between. Germline lookup yields CDR1 DFQATT and CDR2 SNEGSKA (reference sequence). This CDR3 comprises 10 residues. The CDR3 region has the DNA TGCAGTGCACACATGTACGGCTACACCTTC. This codes for CSAHMYGYTF.

In its sample, this clonotype was seen many times. The chain is built from TRBV7-9 and TRBJ1-1; perhaps TRBD1 as D (6 bases). Germline V lookup: CDR1 SEHNR, CDR2 FQNEAQ (reference sequence). This CDR3 has 15 amino acids. The V gene lost 1 base and the J gene lost 4 bases, with 13 bases spanning the gap. CDR3 residues: CASSLVEGESTEAFF. Here the CDR3 DNA reads TGTGCCAGCAGCTTAGTGGAGGGGGAATCCACTGAAGCTTTCTTT. The whole variable domain, filled in from reference TRBV7-9 and TRBJ1-1, reads DTGVSQNPRHKITKRGQNVTFRCDPISEHNRLYWYRQTLGQGPEFLTYFQNEAQLEKSRLLSDRFSAERPKGSFSTLEIQRTEQGDSAMYLCASSLVEGESTEAFFGQGTRLTVV.

This clonotype occurred a few times. V gene TRBV12-3 or TRBV12-4 combines with J gene TRBJ2-5; D gene ambiguous. V lost 6 bases and J lost 4, with 21 bases in between. The CDR3 has 16 residues. The CDR3 is CASSLPFNSGPETQYF. Here the CDR3 DNA reads TGTGCCAGCAGCCTACCCTTTAATTCGGGTCCAGAGACCCAGTACTTC.

The genes are TRBV24-1 and TRBJ2-1; TRBD2 aligns across 11 bases. V was clipped by 4 bases and J by 1 base; unmatched bases: 2. Germline-derived CDR1 and CDR2 are KGHDR and SFDVKD. The CDR3 consists of 16 residues. For the CDR3, the DNA is TGTGCCACCAGTGAGTGGACTAGCGGGTCCTACAATGAGCAGTTCTTC. This gives the protein CATSEWTSGSYNEQFF.

The J gene is TRBJ2-6, the V gene TRBV6-5; TRBD2 is a possible D gene (6 bases). The germline V gene has CDR1 MNHEY and CDR2 SVGAGI. The germline V and J ends were trimmed by 0 bases and 1 base, with 7 bases remaining between them. The CDR3 consists of 16 residues. The CDR3 loop reads CASSYSGGSGANVLTF. CDR3 in DNA: TGTGCCAGCAGTTACTCTGGGGGGTCTGGGGCCAACGTCCTGACTTTC.

V and J are TRBV7-8 and TRBJ2-1; D gene uncertain. This CDR3 comprises 14 residues. Germline V gives CDR1 SGHVS, CDR2 FQNEAQ. With 3 bases removed from V and 8 bases from J, the gap between germline ends came to 14 bases. The CDR3 sequence: CASSLGILGDEQFF. The CDR3 DNA sequence: TGTGCCAGCAGCTTGGGAATTTTGGGCGATGAGCAGTTCTTC.

This chain connects TRBV19 to TRBJ2-1, with 9 bases identical to TRBD1. Germline V gene lookup returns CDR1 LNHDA and CDR2 SQIVND (reference sequence). This CDR3 spans 14 amino acids. After removal of 5 bases from V and 8 bases from J, the junction contained 7 bases not matched to a gene. The CDR3 DNA is TGTGCCAGTAGTCCGTGGACAGGGGTGGATGAGCAGTTCTTC. Its protein product is CASSPWTGVDEQFF.